This T cell receptor beta chain was sequenced in a study of CD8 T cells in Susac syndrome (dated by TCRdb to between 2017 and 2020). Study-wide context: Whether CD8+ T cell activation and differentiation in Susac syndrome was antigen driven was tested using repertoire sequencing. The clonality of the CD8+ T cell repertoire was compared across over 10 healthy donors, some 14 Susac syndrome patients and about 16 multiple sclerosis patients. Results and caveats for the whole study, not just this receptor: The number of individuals in the TCR sequencing and HLA analysis was recognized as being relatively small.

This clonotype occurred once. The target of this receptor is not known. Base qualities are not provided; no much larger clone lies one nucleotide away. One read alone is a weak basis. Peripheral blood CD8+ and CD4+ T cells from healthy donors, Susac syndrome patients and multiple sclerosis patients were profiled using high-throughput TCR beta sequencing. Multiple sclerosis controls were treatment-naive patients with stable or active relapsing-remitting disease fulfilling revised McDonald criteria. CD8+ TEMRA cells were enriched by FACS, while bulk CD8+ and CD4+ T cells were purified by magnetic negative isolation. Blood was drawn into EDTA tubes, processed within 24 hours, and PBMCs were isolated by density gradient centrifugation. PBMCs intended for TCR sequencing were frozen in liquid nitrogen and were later thawed in a 37 degrees C water bath. Purity of sorted or isolated CD4+, CD8+ and CD8+ TEMRA cells was at least 90%.

The CDR3, cysteine through phenylalanine, is 12 amino acids long. The entry retains the CDR3 DNA only, 36 bases that are in frame from base 1. The trim is 7 bases for V and 5 bases for J, with a gap of 12 bases between the germline ends. From the germline V gene, CDR1 is MNHNS and CDR2 is SASEGT. RNA was extracted using the RNeasy kit, and about 0.45 to 1 microgram was reverse transcribed with random hexamers. The immunoSEQ multiplex PCR assay, which covers 54 Vbeta and 13 Jbeta segments, was used to amplify TCR beta CDR3 regions. PCR amplification bias was corrected by using a synthetic template baseline for primer optimization and computational correction. Per the original workflow: Reads were annotated to V, D and J genes per IMGT and analyzed with immunoSEQ Analyzer, keeping only productive sequences. Clonality was calculated as one minus the Shannon entropy normalized by log2 of the number of productive unique sequences. For each patient and control, public and private clones were evaluated among the 100 most prevalent clones. A clone was defined as Susac-specific if it was absent from the healthy and MS cohorts, from some 1,100 published viral clones and from other ImmuneACCESS disease sequences. TCRdb reprocessed the public reads (quality trimming at Q25 with fastp, clone calling with MiXCR) and kept in-frame beta chains. Every entry covers one CDR3 protein and lists the most common genes and DNA from its rows. V and J calls and clone size were set by TCRdb, not the authors. For this sample the table gives fewer than 350,000 distinct CDR3 sequences, of which over 75% were detected only once. The ten top clones hold roughly 0.21% of the sample.

This TCR derives from a human donor with multiple sclerosis. Input material: CD8+ T cells from PBMCs. The chain joins TRBV6-1 to TRBJ2-7, with no confident D gene call. The CDR3 region reads CASTDLSDEQYF. The DNA sequence is given as TGTGCCAGCACAGACTTATCGGACGAGCAGTACTTC.